The rows below give T cell receptor beta chains drawn from one sample of a study of T-cell reconstitution after alpha-beta-depleted transplantation in children. TCRdb independently ran MiXCR on the PCR reads; one entry per CDR3 protein. The sample records 200,000 to 250,000 distinct CDR3 sequences, around 9.5% being singletons. The material was PBMCs from the stem cell graft donor, obtained from the stem cell graft. The receptor source for this set is a human donor who donated a stem cell graft to a child with acute lymphoblastic leukemia. CDR3s include the opening cysteine and the closing phenylalanine or tryptophan. The order of the fields is V gene, CDR3 length, clone size, J gene, D gene, CDR3 DNA, CDR3 protein. A D gene is named only where the DNA matches it firmly. Expanded clones are given a class, and other clones once, few, many or no size at all.

v_call: TRBV5-1; cdr3_length: 15; clone_size: few; j_call: TRBJ1-1; d_call: TRBD1; cdr3_nt: TGCGCCAGCAGCCTCCGGACAGGGGAGAACACTGAAGCTTTCTTT; cdr3_aa: CASSLRTGENTEAFF
v_call: TRBV12-3/TRBV12-4; cdr3_length: 16; clone_size: NA; j_call: TRBJ2-1; d_call: TRBD2; cdr3_nt: TGTGCCAGCAGTTTGAGACGAAGCGGGGGTCTCAATGAGCAGTTCTTC; cdr3_aa: CASSLRRSGGLNEQFF
v_call: TRBV19; cdr3_length: 17; clone_size: NA; j_call: TRBJ1-5; d_call: TRBD1; cdr3_nt: TGTGCCAGTAGTAACGGAGCGACAGGGATTAGCAATCAGCCCCAGCATTTT; cdr3_aa: CASSNGATGISNQPQHF
v_call: TRBV7-8; cdr3_length: 14; clone_size: NA; j_call: TRBJ1-2; d_call: NA; cdr3_nt: TGTGCCAGCAGCCCAGGGGTTTTGAACTATGGCTACACCTTC; cdr3_aa: CASSPGVLNYGYTF
v_call: TRBV9; cdr3_length: 13; clone_size: few; j_call: TRBJ1-2; d_call: NA; cdr3_nt: TGTGCCAGCAGCGCAGCCCTTAACTATGGCTACACCTTC; cdr3_aa: CASSAALNYGYTF
v_call: TRBV20-1; cdr3_length: 15; clone_size: NA; j_call: TRBJ1-5; d_call: NA; cdr3_nt: TGCAGTGCTAAGAGATCGGAAACAGGTCCGATGTCCCAGCATTTT; cdr3_aa: CSAKRSETGPMSQHF
v_call: TRBV7-2; cdr3_length: 15; clone_size: many; j_call: TRBJ2-1; d_call: TRBD2; cdr3_nt: TGTGCCAGCAGCCTATGGCTAGCGGGGGGCAATGAGCAGTTCTTC; cdr3_aa: CASSLWLAGGNEQFF
v_call: TRBV29-1; cdr3_length: 13; clone_size: many; j_call: TRBJ2-5; d_call: NA; cdr3_nt: TGCAGCGTTGATGGGCAGGGCGGGGAGACCCAGTACTTC; cdr3_aa: CSVDGQGGETQYF
v_call: TRBV12-3/TRBV12-4; cdr3_length: 16; clone_size: many; j_call: TRBJ1-2; d_call: NA; cdr3_nt: TGTGCCAGCAGTTTAGCGCCGGACCCCCGTTGGTATGGCTACACCTTC; cdr3_aa: CASSLAPDPRWYGYTF
v_call: TRBV12-3/TRBV12-4; cdr3_length: 12; clone_size: many; j_call: TRBJ2-1; d_call: NA; cdr3_nt: TGTGCCAGCAGTCCACAGGGAAATGAGCAGTTCTTC; cdr3_aa: CASSPQGNEQFF
v_call: TRBV4-3; cdr3_length: 16; clone_size: many; j_call: TRBJ2-1; d_call: TRBD2; cdr3_nt: TGCGCCAGCAGCCAAGATTTCCGCACTAGCGGGGATGAGCAGTTCTTC; cdr3_aa: CASSQDFRTSGDEQFF
v_call: TRBV4-2; cdr3_length: 15; clone_size: few; j_call: TRBJ2-5; d_call: TRBD2; cdr3_nt: TGTGCCAGCAGCCACGATAGGACTAGCGGAGAGACCCAGTACTTC; cdr3_aa: CASSHDRTSGETQYF
v_call: TRBV7-1; cdr3_length: 17; clone_size: NA; j_call: TRBJ1-4; d_call: TRBD1; cdr3_nt: TGTGCCAGCAGCCCCCGGACAGGGAGGGTTTTTAATGAAAAACTGTTTTTT; cdr3_aa: CASSPRTGRVFNEKLFF
v_call: TRBV18; cdr3_length: 12; clone_size: many; j_call: TRBJ2-5; d_call: NA; cdr3_nt: TGTGCCAGCTCACCAAACCAAGAGACCCAGTACTTC; cdr3_aa: CASSPNQETQYF
v_call: TRBV10-3; cdr3_length: 13; clone_size: NA; j_call: TRBJ2-5; d_call: NA; cdr3_nt: TGTGCCATCAACCTGGACGGCCAAGAGACCCAGTACTTC; cdr3_aa: CAINLDGQETQYF
v_call: TRBV3-1; cdr3_length: 16; clone_size: many; j_call: TRBJ2-1; d_call: NA; cdr3_nt: TGTGCCAGCAGCCACCTTGGGGGGAGGTCCAATCATGAGCAGTTCTTC; cdr3_aa: CASSHLGGRSNHEQFF
v_call: TRBV7-9; cdr3_length: 14; clone_size: few; j_call: TRBJ2-7; d_call: TRBD1; cdr3_nt: TGTGCCAGCAGCTTTACGGGGACAGGTGGCGAGCAGTACTTC; cdr3_aa: CASSFTGTGGEQYF
v_call: TRBV20-1; cdr3_length: 14; clone_size: NA; j_call: TRBJ2-5; d_call: TRBD1; cdr3_nt: TGCAGTGCTAGACAGGGGGCAATTGGGGAGACCCAGTACTTC; cdr3_aa: CSARQGAIGETQYF
v_call: TRBV11-2; cdr3_length: 11; clone_size: few; j_call: TRBJ1-1; d_call: NA; cdr3_nt: TGTGCCAGCAGCTTAGTAAAGGAAGCTTTCTTT; cdr3_aa: CASSLVKEAFF
v_call: TRBV18; cdr3_length: 15; clone_size: many; j_call: TRBJ1-1; d_call: NA; cdr3_nt: TGTGCCAGCTCACGAAGTGTACAGATAAACACTGAAGCTTTCTTT; cdr3_aa: CASSRSVQINTEAFF
v_call: TRBV6-1; cdr3_length: 13; clone_size: few; j_call: TRBJ2-5; d_call: NA; cdr3_nt: TGTGCCAGCAGCGGGGCGTACCAAGAGACCCAGTACTTC; cdr3_aa: CASSGAYQETQYF
v_call: TRBV4-2; cdr3_length: 18; clone_size: NA; j_call: TRBJ2-2; d_call: NA; cdr3_nt: TGTGCCAGCAGCGTCCCGTATGGGGGCGCCGGGAACACCGGGGAGCTGTTTTTT; cdr3_aa: CASSVPYGGAGNTGELFF
v_call: TRBV20-1; cdr3_length: 16; clone_size: many; j_call: TRBJ2-3; d_call: TRBD2; cdr3_nt: TGCAGTGCTAGAGCTAAGCTAGCGGGTATTTCAGATACGCAGTATTTT; cdr3_aa: CSARAKLAGISDTQYF
v_call: TRBV11-1; cdr3_length: 19; clone_size: many; j_call: TRBJ1-4; d_call: NA; cdr3_nt: TGTGCCAGCAGCTCTCCCCGCAGCCGGGACCGCGTGGGGAATGAAAAACTGTTTTTT; cdr3_aa: CASSSPRSRDRVGNEKLFF
v_call: TRBV29-1; cdr3_length: 13; clone_size: many; j_call: TRBJ1-5; d_call: TRBD1; cdr3_nt: TGCAGTGTAACAGGGGGTAGCAATCAGCCCCAGCATTTT; cdr3_aa: CSVTGGSNQPQHF
v_call: TRBV11-1; cdr3_length: 12; clone_size: NA; j_call: TRBJ2-7; d_call: NA; cdr3_nt: TGTGCCAGCAGCTTCAGTGGAGCCGAGCAGTACTTC; cdr3_aa: CASSFSGAEQYF
v_call: TRBV7-9; cdr3_length: 14; clone_size: few; j_call: TRBJ2-7; d_call: NA; cdr3_nt: TGTGCCAGCTCCTCGCGGGAAAGAACGCACGAGCAGTACTTC; cdr3_aa: CASSSRERTHEQYF
v_call: TRBV7-2; cdr3_length: 13; clone_size: NA; j_call: TRBJ2-5; d_call: TRBD2; cdr3_nt: TGTGCCGGGAAATCGGGGGGGGAAGAGACCCAGTACTTC; cdr3_aa: CAGKSGGEETQYF
v_call: TRBV6-6; cdr3_length: 13; clone_size: NA; j_call: TRBJ1-6; d_call: NA; cdr3_nt: TGTGCCAGCAGAGTGGGGTTGAATTCACCCCTCCACTTT; cdr3_aa: CASRVGLNSPLHF
v_call: TRBV12-3/TRBV12-4; cdr3_length: 12; clone_size: many; j_call: TRBJ1-1; d_call: NA; cdr3_nt: TGTGCCAGCAGTTTTGTTAGGGTTGAAGCTTTCTTT; cdr3_aa: CASSFVRVEAFF
v_call: TRBV10-3; cdr3_length: 15; clone_size: many; j_call: TRBJ2-7; d_call: TRBD2; cdr3_nt: TGTGCCATCAGTGAGTCGGGAGGGAGAGGATCCGAGCAGTACTTC; cdr3_aa: CAISESGGRGSEQYF
v_call: TRBV5-1; cdr3_length: 16; clone_size: many; j_call: TRBJ1-6; d_call: NA; cdr3_nt: TGCGCCAGCAGCTTCCAGGGACCTGAAAATAATTCACCCCTCCACTTT; cdr3_aa: CASSFQGPENNSPLHF
v_call: TRBV5-1; cdr3_length: 15; clone_size: NA; j_call: TRBJ1-6; d_call: NA; cdr3_nt: TGCGCCAGCAGCTTGGCACAGGCCTATAATTCACCCCTCCACTTT; cdr3_aa: CASSLAQAYNSPLHF
v_call: TRBV6-2/TRBV6-3; cdr3_length: 15; clone_size: many; j_call: TRBJ2-1; d_call: NA; cdr3_nt: TGTGCCAGCAGCCCGGGGGTGGTTGCCTACAATGAGCAGTTCTTC; cdr3_aa: CASSPGVVAYNEQFF
v_call: TRBV29-1; cdr3_length: 13; clone_size: few; j_call: TRBJ2-1; d_call: NA; cdr3_nt: TGCAGCGTCGGAACGGGGGCTCCCGGGGAGCAGTTCTTC; cdr3_aa: CSVGTGAPGEQFF
v_call: TRBV10-3; cdr3_length: 14; clone_size: NA; j_call: TRBJ2-7; d_call: NA; cdr3_nt: TGTGCCATTCTGGACGCGGGGAGCTCCTACGAGGAGTACTTC; cdr3_aa: CAILDAGSSYEEYF
v_call: TRBV14; cdr3_length: 14; clone_size: once; j_call: TRBJ2-7; d_call: TRBD1; cdr3_nt: TGTGCCAGCAGCCATTGGGACAGACCCTACGAGCAGTACTTC; cdr3_aa: CASSHWDRPYEQYF
v_call: TRBV12-3/TRBV12-4; cdr3_length: 15; clone_size: NA; j_call: TRBJ2-5; d_call: TRBD2; cdr3_nt: TGTGCCAGCAGAGCCGGGACTAGCGTCGGAGAGACCCAGTACTTC; cdr3_aa: CASRAGTSVGETQYF
v_call: TRBV19; cdr3_length: 14; clone_size: NA; j_call: TRBJ2-1; d_call: NA; cdr3_nt: TGTGCCAGTAGTATAGATACAGGGATTAATGAGCAGTTCTTC; cdr3_aa: CASSIDTGINEQFF
v_call: TRBV24-1; cdr3_length: 16; clone_size: NA; j_call: TRBJ2-2; d_call: TRBD2; cdr3_nt: TGTGCCACCAGTGATTGGACTAGCGCGGACACCGGGGAGCTGTTTTTT; cdr3_aa: CATSDWTSADTGELFF
v_call: TRBV30; cdr3_length: 12; clone_size: few; j_call: TRBJ1-1; d_call: NA; cdr3_nt: TGTGCCTGGCGAAAGGGGGGGGCTGAAGCTTTCTTT; cdr3_aa: CAWRKGGAEAFF
v_call: TRBV5-1; cdr3_length: 14; clone_size: NA; j_call: TRBJ2-7; d_call: TRBD2; cdr3_nt: TGCGCCAGCAGCTTGGACGGGGGGGTCTACGAGCAGTACTTC; cdr3_aa: CASSLDGGVYEQYF
v_call: TRBV6-2/TRBV6-3; cdr3_length: 13; clone_size: NA; j_call: TRBJ1-5; d_call: NA; cdr3_nt: TGTGCCAGCAGCTCAACAGGGACCCAGCCCCAGCATTTT; cdr3_aa: CASSSTGTQPQHF
v_call: TRBV11-3; cdr3_length: 16; clone_size: NA; j_call: TRBJ1-2; d_call: TRBD1; cdr3_nt: TGTGCCAGCAGCTACACTCAACCGGGACAGACTTATGGCTACACCTTC; cdr3_aa: CASSYTQPGQTYGYTF
v_call: TRBV15; cdr3_length: 14; clone_size: NA; j_call: TRBJ1-1; d_call: NA; cdr3_nt: TGTGCCACCAGCAGCGGCAGGGGGAACACTGAAGCTTTCTTT; cdr3_aa: CATSSGRGNTEAFF